This T cell receptor beta chain comes out of a study of T cell repertoires in cytomegalovirus infection. General observations from the study: Ex vivo, HLA-C-restricted CMV-specific TCR beta clonotypes prevailed over the rest of the response.

Concerning this clonotype itself: The antigen remains undetermined.

CDR3 length: 14 residues. CDR1 and CDR2 (germline): SGHTA, FQGNSA. V lost 5 bases, J lost 0 bases, and 10 bases lay in between. TCRdb redid the calling of the reads with MiXCR, one entry per CDR3 protein. Of 740,000 or so distinct CDR3 sequences detected, roughly 35% appear once; the ten largest clones hold more than 2.5%. The sequenced material came from PBMCs. This receptor was identified in a human donor in good health (CMV status not recorded). Some clones in this sample may be carry-over from other donors' samples. This chain links TRBV7-2 with TRBJ2-5; D uncertain. The CDR3 nucleotides are TGTGCCAGCAGCCCCGACTCGTACCAAGAGACCCAGTACTTC. Its protein product is CASSPDSYQETQYF.